This TCR beta chain was obtained from a study of neurological immune-mediated disorders. Germline CDR1 MGHRA, CDR2 YSYEKL. The CDR3 runs to 15 residues. The germline V and J ends were trimmed by 0 bases and 8 bases, with 14 bases remaining between them. This clonotype appeared many times. TCRdb called the 5' RACE reads again in MiXCR, with one record for every CDR3 protein. The data contain roughly 17,000 distinct CDR3 sequences, roughly 10% of them singletons. The material sequenced was CD8+ T cells from blood. The source is a man in his fifties in good health. The gene calls are TRBV4-1 and TRBJ2-1; D is unclear. The chain's CDR3 is CASSQDGDSADEQFF. The CDR3 DNA reads as TGCGCCAGCAGCCAAGATGGTGACTCGGCGGATGAGCAGTTCTTC.